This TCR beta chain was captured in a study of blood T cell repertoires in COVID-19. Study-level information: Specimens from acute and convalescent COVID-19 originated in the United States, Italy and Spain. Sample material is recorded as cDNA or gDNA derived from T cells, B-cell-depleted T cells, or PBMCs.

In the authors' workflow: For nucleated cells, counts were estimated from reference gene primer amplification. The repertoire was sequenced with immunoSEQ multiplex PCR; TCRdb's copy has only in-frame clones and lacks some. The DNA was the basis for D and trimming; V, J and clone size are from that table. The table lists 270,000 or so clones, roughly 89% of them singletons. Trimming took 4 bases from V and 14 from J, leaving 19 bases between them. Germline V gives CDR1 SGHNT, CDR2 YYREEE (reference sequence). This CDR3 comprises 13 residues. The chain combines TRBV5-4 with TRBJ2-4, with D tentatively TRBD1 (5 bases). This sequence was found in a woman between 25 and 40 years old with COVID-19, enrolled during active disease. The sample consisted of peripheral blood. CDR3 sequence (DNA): TGTGCCAGCAGCCGTCCCGACAGCCTAAATGAGTACTTC. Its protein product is CASSRPDSLNEYF. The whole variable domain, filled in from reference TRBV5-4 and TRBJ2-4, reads ETGVTQSPTHLIKTRGQQVTLRCSSQSGHNTVSWYQQALGQGPQFIFQYYREEENGRGNFPPRFSGLQFPNYSSELNVNALELDDSALYLCASSRPDSLNEYFGAGTRLSVL.